The present T cell receptor (beta chain) was sequenced within a study of blood T cells in healthy people across ages. Then a second PCR, running roughly 6 to 12 cycles, was carried out with a sample-barcoded 5' primer and a J-beta primer mix. TCRdb fed the 5' RACE reads into MiXCR, producing one record per CDR3 protein. The table has about 570,000 distinct CDR3 sequences, 25% to 30% seen once. This CDR3 region has 18 residues. CDR1 is MNHNY, CDR2 SVGAGI, per germline (reference sequence). V lost 3 bases to trimming and J lost 8 bases; unmatched junction nucleotides: 16. Sequencing input: blood. The TCR comes from a woman in her 70s in good health. This chain links TRBV6-6 with TRBJ1-2; 12 bases align to TRBD1. The CDR3 here is CASSYSGTPGQGAPGYTF. As DNA, the CDR3 is TGTGCCAGCAGTTATTCGGGGACTCCGGGACAGGGGGCGCCGGGCTACACCTTC.